These 17 T cell receptor beta chains originate from one sample sequenced in a study of cytomegalovirus exposure and HLA in healthy donors. 60 Vbeta and 13 Jbeta primers were used in PCR. The table came from immunoSEQ multiplex PCR; TCRdb's copy has only in-frame clones and leaves some out. The sample has tens of thousands of clones. Sequencing used PBMCs. Receptors originate from a woman between 25 and 40 years old in good health and CMV-seropositive.

The CDR3 region has the DNA TGTGCCAGCAGCCTCCGGGACATTGAAGCTTTCTTT. Protein product: CASSLRDIEAFF. The chain uses TRBV6-1 and TRBJ1-1, with TRBD1 as a possible D gene (6 bases). This CDR3 is built from 12 residues. V was shortened by 6 bases and J by 7 bases, with 12 bases between the two germline ends. Germline loops: CDR1 MNHNS, CDR2 SASEGT.

V is TRBV7-9 and J is TRBJ1-2, with D maybe TRBD1 (5 bases). This CDR3 is built from 15 residues. Trimming pared 0 bases from V and 8 bases from J, leaving 16 bases between. The germline V gene encodes CDR1 SEHNR and CDR2 FQNEAQ (reference sequence). The CDR3: CASSLAFAGAGGYTF. CDR3 sequence (DNA): TGTGCCAGCAGCTTAGCATTTGCCGGGGCGGGAGGCTACACCTTC.

This rearrangement joins TRBV11-2 to TRBJ1-1, with TRBD1 matching over 10 bases. Trimming at V came to 4 bases and at J to 0 bases, leaving 8 bases not matched to a gene. The CDR3 length is 17 residues. Germline V lookup: CDR1 SGHAT, CDR2 FQNNGV. CDR3 in amino acids: CASSSDRGFTMNTEAFF. The CDR3 DNA reads as TGTGCCAGCAGCTCGGACAGGGGGTTTACCATGAACACTGAAGCTTTCTTT.

The CDR3 sequence is CASSLQRTSGDLTQYF. The CDR3 DNA reads TGTGCCAGCAGCCTCCAACGGACTAGCGGGGATCTTACGCAGTATTTT. The rearrangement joins TRBV7-2 to TRBJ2-3; 12 bases are a match to TRBD2. CDR1 is SGHTA, CDR2 FQGNSA, per germline. V shed 5 bases, J shed 8 bases, and the junction held 11 bases outside the gene matches. The CDR3 loop spans 16 amino acids.

The V and J genes are TRBV2 and TRBJ1-6, with 10 bases matching TRBD1. There are 15 residues in the CDR3. Losses at the gene ends were 9 bases for V and 6 bases for J; bases not matched to a gene: 8. Looked up from germline, CDR1 is SNHLY and CDR2 is FYNNEI. In DNA, the CDR3 is TGTGCCAGTCTCAGACAGGGGGCAAGTAATTCACCCCTCCACTTT. Its translation: CASLRQGASNSPLHF.

The chain links TRBV9 to TRBJ2-5; D may be TRBD2 (8 bases). This CDR3 region has 15 residues. V lost 0 bases and J lost 5, with 14 bases in between. Germline V lookup: CDR1 SGDLS, CDR2 YYNGEE. The CDR3 reads CASSVAGGGTETQYF. The CDR3, as DNA: TGTGCCAGCAGCGTAGCGGGAGGGGGCACGGAGACCCAGTACTTC.

The chain links TRBV19 to TRBJ2-1; 10 bases are a match to TRBD1. Germline-derived CDR1 and CDR2 are LNHDA and SQIVND (reference sequence). Trimming removed 10 bases from V and 5 bases from J; junction bases left unmatched: 8. The CDR3 runs to 14 residues. CDR3 DNA sequence: TGTGCCACTTCGAGACAGGGGGCAAACAATGAGCAGTTCTTC. The encoded protein is CATSRQGANNEQFF.

This rearrangement joins TRBV6-5 to TRBJ2-1; 11 bases agree with TRBD2. The CDR3 sequence is 15 residues long. Germline loops: CDR1 MNHEY, CDR2 SVGAGI. Trimming at V came to 6 bases and at J to 10 bases, leaving 11 bases not matched to a gene. The CDR3 spells CASSRTSGGPTEQFF. The CDR3, as DNA: TGTGCCAGCAGCCGTACTAGCGGGGGACCTACCGAGCAGTTCTTC.

This chain uses TRBV11-2 with TRBJ2-5; D gene unclear. Germline-derived CDR1 and CDR2 are SGHAT and FQNNGV. The CDR3 covers 12 residues. The V and J ends lost 3 bases and 1 base respectively, with 3 bases between them. The CDR3 loop is CASSFLQETQYF. The DNA of the CDR3 is TGTGCCAGCAGCTTTCTCCAAGAGACCCAGTACTTC.

The chain employs TRBV18 and TRBJ1-1, with a weak D call TRBD1 (5 bases). The CDR3 is 16 amino acids. V gave up 3 bases and J gave up 1 base, with 15 bases separating them. Germline loops: CDR1 KGHSH, CDR2 LQKENI. The CDR3 nucleotides read TGTGCCAGCTCACCCGGGCAGGGAATACGGAACACTGAAGCTTTCTTT. Translating it yields CASSPGQGIRNTEAFF.

The rearrangement uses TRBV2 and TRBJ2-1; 13 bases fit TRBD2. The ends lost 0 bases at V and 5 bases at J; junction bases unmatched: 4. CDR3 length equals 17 residues. Germline V CDR1 and CDR2: SNHLY, FYNNEI. The CDR3 DNA reads TGTGCCAGCAGTGAAGCCCGGACTAGCGGGGGAGACAATGAGCAGTTCTTC. Translated, it gives CASSEARTSGGDNEQFF.

The CDR3 is CASRFQDSPLHF. DNA of the CDR3: TGTGCCAGCAGATTTCAGGATTCACCCCTCCACTTT. The gene calls are TRBV7-2 and TRBJ1-6; unclear D gene. Germline CDR1 reads SGHTA; CDR2 reads FQGNSA. Trimming pared 6 bases from V and 8 bases from J, leaving 8 bases between. The CDR3 length is 12 residues.

The gene calls are TRBV13 and TRBJ1-2; 8 nucleotides line up with TRBD1. CDR3 length: 13 residues. V was clipped by 1 base and J by 8 bases; unmatched bases: 3. CDR1 and CDR2 (germline): PRHDT, FYEKMQ (reference sequence). In nucleotides, the CDR3 is TGTGCCAGCAGCTTAGAGACAGGGGCCGGCTACACCTTC. Its protein product is CASSLETGAGYTF.

The CDR3 sequence: CASSTNREGNSPLHF. CDR3 sequence (DNA): TGTGCCAGCAGCACAAACAGGGAGGGGAATTCACCCCTCCACTTT. The chain is built from TRBV5-5 and TRBJ1-6; perhaps TRBD1 as D (6 bases). CDR3 length equals 15 residues. V lost 4 bases and J 7 bases, leaving 15 bases between the germline ends. The germline V gene encodes CDR1 SGHKS and CDR2 YYEKEE (reference sequence).

V usage is TRBV11-2 and J usage is TRBJ2-1; possibly TRBD2 for D (7 bases). Germline V gene data show CDR1 as SGHAT and CDR2 as FQNNGV. CDR3 length: 13 residues. The V and J ends lost 7 bases and 12 bases respectively, with 19 bases between them. The CDR3 reads CASTPNGGAWQFF. The CDR3 DNA follows: TGTGCCAGCACTCCAAATGGGGGGGCTTGGCAGTTCTTC.

The gene calls are TRBV11-3 and TRBJ2-5; 8 nucleotides align to TRBD1. The trim removed 2 bases at V and 6 bases at J, leaving 14 bases unmatched. From germline, CDR1 is SGHNT and CDR2 YENEEA. The length of the CDR3 is 17 residues. CDR3 coding DNA: TGTGCCAGCAGCTTAACTGTACGGCCAGGGGGCCGGAAGACCCAGTACTTC. Translated, it gives CASSLTVRPGGRKTQYF.

The V and J genes are TRBV4-2 and TRBJ2-1; the D is unclear. The CDR3 has 14 residues. Germline V gene lookup returns CDR1 LGHNA and CDR2 YNFKEQ. V was trimmed by 5 bases and J by 2 bases, leaving 10 bases between them. The CDR3 reads CASSKTVAYNEQFF. In nucleotides, the CDR3 is TGTGCCAGCAGCAAGACTGTTGCCTACAATGAGCAGTTCTTC.